This TCR beta chain was identified in a study of cytomegalovirus exposure and HLA in healthy donors (dated by TCRdb to the late 2010s). Looking at the study overall: An earlier analysis of several hundred of the donors reported 250 to 350 Gb of sequence data and some 120 million unique TCR beta sequences from about 180 million T cells. HLA typing included class I and class II loci at four-digit resolution. All discovery cohort repertoires had been generated using a single sequencing platform. Besides the first cohort of roughly 700 subjects, a separate validation cohort made up of about 120 different subjects was used. A later genetic analysis took genome-wide SNP genotypes for about 65% of the 666 donors and used that subset as a discovery cohort. Rather than using new phenotypic data, the later analysis identified candidate immune exposures from TCR beta sequences and from how often those sequences occurred across donors. The study used immunosequencing to profile the T cell repertoires of around 600 subjects and linked those repertoires to cytomegalovirus serostatus. A later analysis re-examined previously published TCR beta repertoires from about 670 donors and added high-resolution HLA genotyping to investigate patterns of TCR occurrence. Across 398 genotyped donors of the cohort, an average of roughly 200,000 unique TCR beta nucleotide sequences per donor were sequenced, and roughly 17% of those sequences were non-productive. Because of strong linkage in the cohort, four to six DR-DQ haplotypes were treated as single units for association and clustering. To predict cytomegalovirus infection status, the study brought together high-throughput TCR immunosequencing, statistical association of individual TCRs with disease status, and machine learning. An earlier analysis of several hundred of the donors used high-throughput TCR beta sequencing to judge whether each TCR beta V gene segment behaved as functional or pseudogenic. The genetic ancestry cluster associated with self-reported Caucasian donors included around four fifths of the roughly 380 genotyped donors. The number of typed donors differed by locus: 629-630 for A, B, C, DRB1 and DQB1; approximately 540 for DQA1; 600 to 610 for DPA1; and some 450 for DPB1. The study was designed to test whether signatures of past pathogen exposure could be identified by cataloging public T cell receptors. An early release that covered more than 550 HLA-typed donors contained about 290 gigabases of sequencing data and about 93 million unique TCR sequences. Donor age, sex, ethnicity and CMV serostatus were compiled alongside the repertoire data.

The cohort consisted of 600 to 750 healthy bone marrow donors. Cohort members were all nominally healthy when sampled, although unrecorded immune exposures were likely present. The donor tested CMV seronegative and was one of the 352 seronegative cohort members. A peripheral blood sample was collected from each donor, and TCR beta sequencing was performed on peripheral blood mononuclear cells. Genomic DNA was extracted from the blood cell samples with the Qiagen DNeasy Blood Extraction Kit. Receptors were amplified or captured by the immunoSEQ multiplex PCR assay. For the multiplex PCR, a mixture combining 60 forward primers for TCR Vbeta segments and 13 reverse primers for TCR Jbeta segments was used. A multiplex PCR assay on genomic DNA amplified the CDR3 region of rearranged TCR beta genes. The amplified TCR beta libraries were sequenced on the Illumina HiSeq System as 87-base-pair reads. The original pipeline was this. In a later analysis, 70 million to 95 million unique TCR beta chains were counted across the 500 to 850 repertoires, and approximately 11 million of these chains were shared by at least two donors. Raw reads were error-corrected and collapsed into unique sequences by a nearest-neighbor algorithm in which closely related sequences were merged to remove PCR and sequencing errors. To assign V, D and J gene segments, CDR3 sequences were aligned to IMGT reference sequences. Each retained sequence needed at least a six-nucleotide match to both a V gene segment and a J gene segment. A rearrangement counted as productive if the CDR3 had no stop codons and remained in frame with V and J, and every other rearrangement counted as non-productive. CDR3 was defined according to IMGT convention as the region running from the second conserved V-encoded cysteine to the conserved J-encoded phenylalanine. The earlier analysis of roughly 590 of the donors excluded sequences that lacked an unambiguous match to a single V gene segment. In an earlier analysis of some 590 of the donors, a V segment was called functional when productive rearrangements were above 56.7%, and segregating when the standard deviation between donors exceeded 5%. To diagnose cytomegalovirus status from the catalog of TCR beta chain sequences, a statistical classification framework was built. A later analysis assigned V and J genes by comparing TCR nucleotide sequences with IMGT/GENE-DB human TR gene sequences. In a later analysis, CDR3 sequences and most-parsimonious VDJ recombination scenarios were assigned using the TCRdist pipeline. A later analysis defined each TCR beta chain by its CDR3 amino acid sequence plus V-gene family, and excluded reads lacking a unique V-gene family. To address suspected cross-contamination and a sequencing artifact, a later analysis removed some 620 highly shared, low-generation-probability nucleotide sequences. A later analysis calculated a clonal expansion index for each public chain from normalized within-repertoire ranks of inferred template counts. Generation probabilities in a later analysis came from a VDJ recombination model fitted to out-of-frame rearrangements, and those results were checked against IGoR. In a later analysis, TCR-TCR, TCR-HLA and TCR-CMV co-occurrence was scored with hypergeometric tests, and a repertoire-size bias correction was applied to TCR pairs. False discovery rates were estimated in a later analysis by permuting HLA or CMV assignments 20 times. A later analysis grouped co-occurring TCRs with DBSCAN, adding TCRdist sequence similarity when clustering within HLA-allele-positive subsets. For co-occurrence clustering, repertoires with fewer than 30,000 or more than 120,000 public chains were excluded, along with five or six repertoires with anomalous nucleotide sharing. This is the immuneACCESS table as TCRdb keeps it, with only in-frame sequences that have V and J called. A part of the clones is gone; compared with another copy, unresolved V genes explain less than half, and the rest is unexplained. The D gene and trimming were derived from the DNA, and the V and J assignments and clone size from that table. The sample profile shows 100,000 or so clones; 65% to 80% of them were found once. Approximately 5.6% of the sample is taken by the ten largest.

The germline V gene (reference sequence) yields SEHNR for CDR1 and FQNEAQ for CDR2. From its cysteine to its phenylalanine, the CDR3 spans 16 amino acids. The retained sequence is limited to the CDR3, 48 bases, with the frame set at the first base. V is cut by 5 bases and J by 0 bases, and the space between the germline ends is 14 bases. A note on this clone: It lacks a known antigen. Base qualities are missing; no much larger clone stands one base away.

General findings and caveats noted by the study authors: In an earlier analysis of more than 450 of the donors, most TCR beta V segments were observed in productive rearrangements about 87% or about 30% of the time, broadly matching IMGT annotations. Most TCR sequences were seen in very few donors, while some public TCRs were found in many individuals. According to a later analysis, TCR association rates differed among HLA loci, with DRB1 alleles showing the most associated TCRs and HLA-C alleles showing the fewest. An association between a missense DCLRE1C variant and V-gene and J-gene trimming of TCR beta chains was found in a later genetic analysis and replicated in an independent cohort. Three of the identified cytomegalovirus-associated TCR beta chains were confirmed in vitro to be specific for cytomegalovirus antigens. Because HLA typing was missing for some donors at each locus, association tests included only the typed subset. Some 15 rarely observed V segments, including chromosome 9 orphons, were excluded from the earlier analysis of a few hundred of the donors because counts were too low. Immune exposure information for the cohort was limited to CMV serostatus. The study gave a list of about 150 TCR beta chains associated with cytomegalovirus. The 87-base-pair reads could not distinguish some IMGT-functional V segments, including TRBV6-2 and TRBV6-3, so those segments were excluded. A later analysis reported that several top co-occurrence clusters appeared linked to parvovirus B19, influenza, CMV and Epstein-Barr virus. Compared with the approximately 700-donor mean, donors in an Asian-associated ancestry cluster had fewer N-insertions in productive TCRs, according to a later genetic analysis. A later analysis found that most CMV-associated TCR beta chains appeared HLA-restricted, with HLA associations seemingly driven largely by CMV exposure. The classifier was reported to diagnose cytomegalovirus status with high specificity and sensitivity in both the original and validation cohorts. The presence/absence analyses assumed that sequencing depth was roughly uniform across donors, and that assumption may not be true. A later analysis found that HLA-associated TCR beta chains were more clonally expanded and had lower generation probabilities than equally common non-associated chains. Specific HLA alleles were associated with roughly 16,000 TCR beta sequences at a false discovery rate of 0.05 in a later analysis. The sequencing pipeline was judged likely to have produced a cluster of highly shared sequence variants as a technical artifact. When HLA alleles, especially DR and DQ, strongly co-occurred, attributing TCR associations to individual alleles was difficult. The authors suggested that the approach could potentially be generalized to other disease states and immunological phenotypes. A further reported finding was that TCR beta sequences accurately predicted the HLA-A and HLA-B alleles for most subjects in the first cohort. This cohort had only TCR beta chains sequenced, and the lack of alpha or paired-chain data limited which features could be detected. Linkage disequilibrium might explain the correlated functional status among segregating V segments, but an unknown experimental factor could not be excluded.

Sequencing used PBMCs. The receptor comes from a male donor in good health and CMV-seronegative. The sequence links TRBV7-9 to TRBJ1-5; perhaps TRBD1 is the D gene, with 6 bases matching. DNA sequence: TGTGCCAGCAGCCACGGGGGGGCACCTAGCAATCAGCCCCAGCATTTT. This codes for CASSHGGAPSNQPQHF.